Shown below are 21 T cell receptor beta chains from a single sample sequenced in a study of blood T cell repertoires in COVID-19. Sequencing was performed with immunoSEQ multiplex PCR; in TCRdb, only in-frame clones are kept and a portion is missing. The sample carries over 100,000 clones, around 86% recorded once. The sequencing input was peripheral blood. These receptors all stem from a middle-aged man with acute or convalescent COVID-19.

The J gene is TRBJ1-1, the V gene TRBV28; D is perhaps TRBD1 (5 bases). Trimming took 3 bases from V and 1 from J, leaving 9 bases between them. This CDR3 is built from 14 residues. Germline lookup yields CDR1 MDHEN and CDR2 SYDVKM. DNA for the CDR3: TGTGCCAGCAGTTTCAGACAGCAGAACACTGAAGCTTTCTTT. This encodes CASSFRQQNTEAFF.

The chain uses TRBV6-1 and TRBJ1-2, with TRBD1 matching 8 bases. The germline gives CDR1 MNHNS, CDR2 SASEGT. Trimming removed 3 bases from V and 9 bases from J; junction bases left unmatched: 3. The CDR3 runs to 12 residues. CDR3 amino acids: CASSEYRGSYTF. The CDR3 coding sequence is TGTGCCAGCAGTGAGTACAGGGGGAGCTACACCTTC.

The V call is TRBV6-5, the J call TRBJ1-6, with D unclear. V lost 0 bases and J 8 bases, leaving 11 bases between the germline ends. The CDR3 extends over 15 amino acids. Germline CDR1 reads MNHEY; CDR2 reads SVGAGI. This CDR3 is CASSYSRAADSPLHF. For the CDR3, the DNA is TGTGCCAGCAGTTACTCGAGGGCGGCGGATTCACCCCTCCACTTT.

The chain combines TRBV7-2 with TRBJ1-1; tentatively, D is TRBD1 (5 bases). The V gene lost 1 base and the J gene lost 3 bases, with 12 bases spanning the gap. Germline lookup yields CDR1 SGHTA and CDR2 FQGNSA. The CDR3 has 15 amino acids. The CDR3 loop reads CASSLGRQHHTEAFF. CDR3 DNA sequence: TGTGCCAGCAGCTTAGGGCGACAGCACCACACTGAAGCTTTCTTT.

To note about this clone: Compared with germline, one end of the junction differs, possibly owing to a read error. CDR3 sequence reads: CASSLDVQAYNSPLHF. CDR3 DNA sequence: TGTGCCAGCAGCTTAGACGTACAGGCCTACAATTCACCCCTCCACTTT. The chain combines TRBV7-2 with TRBJ1-6, with D tentatively TRBD1 (5 bases). Germline V gene lookup returns CDR1 SGHTA and CDR2 FQGNSA. The CDR3 is made up of 16 amino acids. Based on the CDR3 plus reference TRBV7-2 and TRBJ1-6, the full variable domain is GAGVSQSPSNKVTEKGKDVELRCDPISGHTALYWYRQSLGQGLEFLIYFQGNSAPDKSGLPSDRFSAERTGGSVSTLTIQRTQQEDSAVYLCASSLDVQAYNSPLHFGNGTRLTVT.

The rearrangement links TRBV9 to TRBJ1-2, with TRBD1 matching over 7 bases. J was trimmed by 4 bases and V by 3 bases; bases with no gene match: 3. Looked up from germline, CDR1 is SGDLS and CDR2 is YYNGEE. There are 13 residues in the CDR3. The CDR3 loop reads CASSDGTVYGYTF. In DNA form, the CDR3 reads TGTGCCAGCAGCGACGGGACAGTCTATGGCTACACCTTC.

CDR3 sequence reads: CASSYPGTGVETQYF. The CDR3 nucleotides are TGTGCCAGCAGTTACCCCGGGACAGGGGTAGAGACCCAGTACTTC. The chain combines TRBV6-5 with TRBJ2-5, with 10 bases lining up with TRBD1. The germline V gene has CDR1 MNHEY and CDR2 SVGAGI. This CDR3 has 15 amino acids. The ends lost 2 bases at V and 4 bases at J; junction bases unmatched: 4.

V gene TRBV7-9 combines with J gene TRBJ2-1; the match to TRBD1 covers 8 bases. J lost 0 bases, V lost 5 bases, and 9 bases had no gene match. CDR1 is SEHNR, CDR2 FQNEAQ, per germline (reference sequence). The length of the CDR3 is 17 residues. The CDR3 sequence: CASSPRTGSVSYNEQFF. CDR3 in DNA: TGTGCCAGCAGCCCCCGGACAGGGAGCGTCTCCTACAATGAGCAGTTCTTC.

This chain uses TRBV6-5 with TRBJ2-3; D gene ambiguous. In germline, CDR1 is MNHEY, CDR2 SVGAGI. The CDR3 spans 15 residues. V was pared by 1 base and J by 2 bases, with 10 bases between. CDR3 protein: CASSYYGGSTDTQYF. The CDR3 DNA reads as TGTGCCAGCAGTTACTACGGCGGCTCCACAGATACGCAGTATTTT.

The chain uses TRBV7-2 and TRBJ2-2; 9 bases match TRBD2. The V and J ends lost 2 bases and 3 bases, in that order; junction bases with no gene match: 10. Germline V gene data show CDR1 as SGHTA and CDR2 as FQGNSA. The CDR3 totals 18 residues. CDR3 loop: CASSLNAPRGGDTGELFF. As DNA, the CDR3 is TGTGCCAGCAGCTTAAACGCCCCCCGCGGGGGGGACACCGGGGAGCTGTTTTTT.

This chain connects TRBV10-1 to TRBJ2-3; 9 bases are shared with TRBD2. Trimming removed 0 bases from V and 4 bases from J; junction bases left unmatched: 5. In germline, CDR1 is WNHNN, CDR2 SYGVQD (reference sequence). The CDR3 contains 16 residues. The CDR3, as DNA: TGCGCCAGCAGTGAGTCCCGCGGGAGGGCCCCAGATACGCAGTATTTT. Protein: CASSESRGRAPDTQYF.

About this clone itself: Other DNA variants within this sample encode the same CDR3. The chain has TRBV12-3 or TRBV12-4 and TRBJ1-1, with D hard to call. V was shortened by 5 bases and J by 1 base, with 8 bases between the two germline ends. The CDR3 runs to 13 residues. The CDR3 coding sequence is TGTGCCAGCAGTCCGCAGGAGAACACTGAAGCTTTCTTT. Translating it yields CASSPQENTEAFF.

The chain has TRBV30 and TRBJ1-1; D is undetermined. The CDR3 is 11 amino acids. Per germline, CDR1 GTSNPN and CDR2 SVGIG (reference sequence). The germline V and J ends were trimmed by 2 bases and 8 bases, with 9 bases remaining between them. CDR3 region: CAWSSAEEAFF. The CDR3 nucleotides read TGTGCCTGGAGTAGTGCGGAGGAAGCTTTCTTT.

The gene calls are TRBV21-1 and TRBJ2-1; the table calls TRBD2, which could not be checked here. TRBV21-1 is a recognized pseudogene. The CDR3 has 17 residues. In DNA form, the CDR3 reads TGTGCCAGCAGCAATACTAGCGGAGAAAGCTCCTACAATGAGCAGTTCTTC. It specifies CASSNTSGESSYNEQFF.

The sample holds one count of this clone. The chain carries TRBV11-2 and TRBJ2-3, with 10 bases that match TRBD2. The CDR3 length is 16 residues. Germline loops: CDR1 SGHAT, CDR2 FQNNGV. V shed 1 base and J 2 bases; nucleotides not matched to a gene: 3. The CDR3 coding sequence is TGTGCCAGCAGCTTAGGACTAGCGGGCGCCACAGATACGCAGTATTTT. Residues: CASSLGLAGATDTQYF.

The CDR3 protein is CASSLVQGFYNEQFF. CDR3 nucleotides: TGTGCCAGCAGCTTAGTACAGGGGTTCTACAATGAGCAGTTCTTC. This chain connects TRBV7-9 to TRBJ2-1; 7 positions agree with TRBD1. CDR1 and CDR2 from the germline V gene are SEHNR and FQNEAQ (reference sequence). This CDR3 comprises 15 residues. Trimming cost V 1 base and J 3 bases; bases outside gene matches: 3.

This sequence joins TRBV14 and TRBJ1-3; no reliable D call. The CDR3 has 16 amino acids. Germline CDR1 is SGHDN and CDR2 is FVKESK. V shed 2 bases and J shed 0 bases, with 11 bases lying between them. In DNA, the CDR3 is TGTGCCAGCAGCCAATTGAACAGCTTCTCTGGAAACACCATATATTTT. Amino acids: CASSQLNSFSGNTIYF.

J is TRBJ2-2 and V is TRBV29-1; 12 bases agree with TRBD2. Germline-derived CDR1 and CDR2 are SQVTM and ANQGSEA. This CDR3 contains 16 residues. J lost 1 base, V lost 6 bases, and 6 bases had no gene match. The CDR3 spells CSVRLAGAMNTGELFF. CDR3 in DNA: TGCAGCGTCCGACTAGCGGGAGCGATGAACACCGGGGAGCTGTTTTTT.

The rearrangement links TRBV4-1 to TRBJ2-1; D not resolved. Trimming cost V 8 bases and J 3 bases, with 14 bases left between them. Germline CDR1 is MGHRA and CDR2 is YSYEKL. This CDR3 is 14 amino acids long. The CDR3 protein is CASSSQANYNEQFF. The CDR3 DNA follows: TGCGCCAGCTCGAGTCAGGCTAACTACAATGAGCAGTTCTTC.

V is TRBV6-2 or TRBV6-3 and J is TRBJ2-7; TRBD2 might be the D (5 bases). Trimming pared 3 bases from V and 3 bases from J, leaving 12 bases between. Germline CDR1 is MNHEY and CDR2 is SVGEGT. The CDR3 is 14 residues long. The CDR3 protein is CASSYAGEIYEQYF. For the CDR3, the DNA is TGTGCCAGCAGTTATGCCGGGGAAATCTACGAGCAGTACTTC.

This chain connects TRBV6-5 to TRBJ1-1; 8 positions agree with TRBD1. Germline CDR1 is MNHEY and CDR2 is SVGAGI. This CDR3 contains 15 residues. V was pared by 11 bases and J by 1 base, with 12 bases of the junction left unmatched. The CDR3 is CASSPRDRKNTEAFF. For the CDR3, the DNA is TGTGCCTCTTCCCCACGGGACAGGAAGAACACTGAAGCTTTCTTT.